This T cell receptor beta chain was sequenced for a study of blood T cell repertoires in COVID-19. Study-wide context: In each case, the material was cDNA or gDNA derived from T cells, B-cell-depleted T cells, or PBMCs.

The table came from immunoSEQ multiplex PCR; TCRdb's copy has only in-frame clones and leaves some out. The sample has 350,000 to 400,000 clones, about 90% seen once. The germline V gene encodes CDR1 SGDLS and CDR2 YYNGEE. This CDR3 region has 14 residues. The germline V and J ends were trimmed by 3 bases and 2 bases, with 11 bases remaining between them. What was sequenced was peripheral blood. This chain joins TRBV9 and TRBJ1-1, with D maybe TRBD1 (5 bases). This clonotype was sampled from a man between 18 and 29 years old with active or convalescent COVID-19. CDR3 sequence: CASSGGLINTEAFF. CDR3 in DNA: TGTGCCAGCAGCGGGGGACTGATAAACACTGAAGCTTTCTTT.